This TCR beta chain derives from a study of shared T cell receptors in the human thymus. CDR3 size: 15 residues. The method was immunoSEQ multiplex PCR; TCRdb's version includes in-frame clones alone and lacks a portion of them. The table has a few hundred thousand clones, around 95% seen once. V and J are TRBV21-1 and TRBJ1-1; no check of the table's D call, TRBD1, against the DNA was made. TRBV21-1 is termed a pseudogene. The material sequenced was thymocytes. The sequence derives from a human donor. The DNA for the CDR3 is TGTGCCAGCAGCAAATTCAAGGGGATCTACACTGAAGCTTTCTTT. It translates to CASSKFKGIYTEAFF.